This is a list of T cell receptor beta chains from one sample in a study of CXCR3-negative and CXCR3-positive naive CD8 T cells. TCRdb re-called the 5' RACE reads and catalogs CDR3 proteins one per entry, DNA excluded. This sample lists 100,000 to 150,000 distinct CDR3 sequences; its ten largest clones have roughly 0.31%. Material: naive CXCR3- CD8+ T cells from blood. These receptors all stem from a human donor in good health. Some clones in this sample may be carry-over from other donors' samples. Both conserved end residues are part of each CDR3.

v_call	j_call	cdr3_aa
TRBV27	TRBJ1-1	CASSHKTFTNTEAFF
TRBV11-1	TRBJ2-2	CASSLPYGLAGAVAGELFF
TRBV7-2	TRBJ2-1	CASSVSGMAYNEQFF
TRBV29-1	TRBJ2-7	CSVHYRESYEQYF
TRBV5-5	TRBJ1-1	CASSSKTGYLEAFF
TRBV7-2	TRBJ1-1	CASSLVGGGGTEAFF
TRBV13	TRBJ2-7	CASSSALYEQYF
TRBV2	TRBJ2-7	CASGEGGFYEQYF
TRBV7-9	TRBJ2-1	CASSLDGLATNNEQFF
TRBV5-1	TRBJ1-1	CASSLAPPGEAFF
TRBV7-9	TRBJ2-3	CASSFRGGGAEDTQYF
TRBV7-3	TRBJ2-1	CASSPGLVPHEQFF
TRBV12-3/TRBV12-4	TRBJ2-2	CATIPGLEATGELFF
TRBV27	TRBJ2-7	CASSPSTTTHEQYF
TRBV28	TRBJ2-7	CASSSRRVPLKPYEQYF
TRBV5-5	TRBJ1-1	CASSLDRGNTEAFF
TRBV29-1	TRBJ2-1	CSVHRDRGVREQFF
TRBV28	TRBJ2-7	CASSIQAGGLDEQYF
TRBV29-1	TRBJ2-2	CSVDWGTGELFF
TRBV7-8	TRBJ1-6	CASSFRVGQEGLYNSPLHF
TRBV28	TRBJ2-7	CASSALKASEKYF
TRBV4-2	TRBJ2-7	CASSQQTSGSVYEQYF
TRBV25-1	TRBJ1-1	CASSEYGMNTEAFF
TRBV27	TRBJ1-2	CASSLSRTGGYGYTF
TRBV14	TRBJ2-5	CASSQVRETQYF
TRBV5-5	TRBJ2-7	CASSLWGNEQYF
TRBV11-1	TRBJ2-7	CASSLKPLEQYF
TRBV7-9	TRBJ2-2	CASSPPRMGENTGELFF
TRBV10-3	TRBJ1-1	CAISESNGGTEAFF
TRBV20-1	TRBJ2-4	CSAPRITPGVGGDIQYF
TRBV5-1	TRBJ1-1	CASSLVGQTNTEAFF
TRBV5-6	TRBJ2-1	CASSLGGTIRSPYNEQFF
TRBV27	TRBJ2-7	CASSWGTPTEQYF
TRBV12-3/TRBV12-4	TRBJ2-1	CASSFVSRIDNEQFF
TRBV7-8	TRBJ2-7	CASSPNVWDSTFVEQYF
TRBV11-2	TRBJ2-2	CASSHLGTANTGELFF
TRBV7-2	TRBJ2-1	CASSLVSRYEQFF
TRBV19	TRBJ2-1	CASSNMGGVYNEQFF
TRBV7-6	TRBJ2-3	CASSLEVAERYDTQYF
TRBV7-2	TRBJ2-3	CASSGGTGSSTDTQYF